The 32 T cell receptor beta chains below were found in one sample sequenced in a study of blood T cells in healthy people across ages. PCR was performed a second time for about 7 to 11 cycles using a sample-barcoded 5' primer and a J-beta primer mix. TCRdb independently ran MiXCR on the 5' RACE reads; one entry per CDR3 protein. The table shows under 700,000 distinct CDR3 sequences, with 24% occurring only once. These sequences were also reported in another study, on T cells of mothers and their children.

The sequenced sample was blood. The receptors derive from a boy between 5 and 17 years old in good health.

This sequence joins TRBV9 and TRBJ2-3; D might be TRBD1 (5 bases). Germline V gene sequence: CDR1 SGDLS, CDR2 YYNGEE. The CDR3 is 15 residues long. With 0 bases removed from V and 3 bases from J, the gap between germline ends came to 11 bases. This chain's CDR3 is CASSVEGQGTDTQYF. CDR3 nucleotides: TGTGCCAGCAGCGTAGAGGGGCAGGGTACAGATACGCAGTATTTT.

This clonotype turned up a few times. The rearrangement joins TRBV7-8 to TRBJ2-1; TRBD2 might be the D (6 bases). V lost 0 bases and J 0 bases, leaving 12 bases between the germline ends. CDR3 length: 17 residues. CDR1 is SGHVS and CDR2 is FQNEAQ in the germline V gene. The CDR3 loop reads CASSLAWAGSSYNEQFF. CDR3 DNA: TGTGCCAGCAGCTTAGCATGGGCGGGAAGCTCCTACAATGAGCAGTTCTTC.

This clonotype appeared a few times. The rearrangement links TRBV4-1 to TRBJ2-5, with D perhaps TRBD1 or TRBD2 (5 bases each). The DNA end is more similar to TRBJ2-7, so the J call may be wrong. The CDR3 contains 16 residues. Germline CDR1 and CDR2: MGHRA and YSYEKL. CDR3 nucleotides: TGCGCCAGCAGCCCTTTCGAGGGACCGAGCGCCTACGAGCAGTACTTC. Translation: CASSPFEGPSAYEQYF.

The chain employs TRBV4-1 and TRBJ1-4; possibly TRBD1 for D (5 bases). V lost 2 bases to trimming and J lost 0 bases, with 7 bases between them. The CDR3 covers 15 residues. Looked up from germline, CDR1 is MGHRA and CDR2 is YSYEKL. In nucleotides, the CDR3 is TGCGCCAGCAGCCAAACAGGAGCAACTAATGAAAAACTGTTTTTT. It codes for CASSQTGATNEKLFF.

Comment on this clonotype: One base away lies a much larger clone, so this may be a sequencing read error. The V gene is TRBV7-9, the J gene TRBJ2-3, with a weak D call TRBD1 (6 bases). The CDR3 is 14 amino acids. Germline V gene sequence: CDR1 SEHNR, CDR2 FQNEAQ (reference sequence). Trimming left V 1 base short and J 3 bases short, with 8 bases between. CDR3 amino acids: CASSLGTDTDTQYF. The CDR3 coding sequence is TGTGCCAGCAGCTTAGGGACAGATACAGATACGCAGTATTTT.

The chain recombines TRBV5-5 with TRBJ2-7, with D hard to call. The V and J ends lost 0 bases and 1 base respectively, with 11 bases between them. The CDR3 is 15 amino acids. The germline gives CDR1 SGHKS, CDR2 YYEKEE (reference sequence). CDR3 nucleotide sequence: TGTGCCAGCAGCTTGGTGTTGGTGAAGTCCTACGAGCAGTACTTC. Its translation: CASSLVLVKSYEQYF.

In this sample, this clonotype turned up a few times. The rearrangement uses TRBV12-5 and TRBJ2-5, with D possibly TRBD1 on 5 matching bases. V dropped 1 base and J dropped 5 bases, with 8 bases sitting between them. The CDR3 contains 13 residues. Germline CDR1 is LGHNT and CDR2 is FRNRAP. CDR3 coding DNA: TGTGCTAGTGGTTTGGCAGGGCGGGAGACCCAGTACTTC. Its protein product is CASGLAGRETQYF.

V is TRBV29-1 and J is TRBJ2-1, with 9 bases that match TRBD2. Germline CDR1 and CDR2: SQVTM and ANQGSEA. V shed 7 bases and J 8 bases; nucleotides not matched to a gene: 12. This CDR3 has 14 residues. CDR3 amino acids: CSAAARGGSDEQFF. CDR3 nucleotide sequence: TGCAGCGCCGCCGCGCGGGGGGGTAGTGATGAGCAGTTCTTC.

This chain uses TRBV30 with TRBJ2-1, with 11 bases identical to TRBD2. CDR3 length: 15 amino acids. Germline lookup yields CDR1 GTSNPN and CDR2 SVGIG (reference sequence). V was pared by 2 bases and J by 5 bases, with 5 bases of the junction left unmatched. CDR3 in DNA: TGTGCCTGGAGTATTAGCGGGGGGGCCCACAATGAGCAGTTCTTC. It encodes CAWSISGGAHNEQFF.

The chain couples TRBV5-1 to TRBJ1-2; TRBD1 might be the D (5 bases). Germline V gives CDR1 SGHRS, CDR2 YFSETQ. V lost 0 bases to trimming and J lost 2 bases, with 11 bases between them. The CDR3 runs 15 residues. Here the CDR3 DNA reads TGCGCCAGCAGCTTGGAGCCGGGACCAAACTATGGCTACACCTTC. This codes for CASSLEPGPNYGYTF.

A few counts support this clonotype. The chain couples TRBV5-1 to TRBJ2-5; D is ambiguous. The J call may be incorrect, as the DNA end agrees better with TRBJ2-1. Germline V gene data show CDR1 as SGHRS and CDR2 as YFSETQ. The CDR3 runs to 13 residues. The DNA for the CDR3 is TGCGCCAGCCGAGGTCCGTCAAGCGATGAGCAGTTCTTC. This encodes CASRGPSSDEQFF.

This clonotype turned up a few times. The CDR3 sequence is CASSQDGIVYGYTF. The CDR3 region has the DNA TGCGCCAGCAGCCAAGATGGCATCGTCTATGGCTACACCTTC. This chain connects TRBV4-3 to TRBJ1-2, with D hard to call. Trimming cost V 0 bases and J 4 bases, with 9 bases left between them. The CDR3 spans 14 residues. CDR1 is LGHNA and CDR2 is YSLEER in the germline V gene.

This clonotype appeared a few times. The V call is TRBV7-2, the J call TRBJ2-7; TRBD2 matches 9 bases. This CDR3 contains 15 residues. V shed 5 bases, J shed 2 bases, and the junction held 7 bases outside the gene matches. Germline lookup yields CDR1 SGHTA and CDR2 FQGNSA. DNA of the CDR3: TGTGCCAGCAGCAGAGGTCGCGGGGGGGCCTACGAGCAGTACTTC. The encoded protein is CASSRGRGGAYEQYF.

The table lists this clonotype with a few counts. The CDR3: CSVEGVGLYNEQFF. CDR3 in DNA: TGCAGCGTTGAAGGTGTGGGACTATACAATGAGCAGTTCTTC. The rearrangement joins TRBV29-1 to TRBJ2-1; 7 bases align to TRBD2. This CDR3 is 14 amino acids long. The junction had 4 bases not matched to a gene; V was cut back by 1 base and J by 4 bases. Germline lookup yields CDR1 SQVTM and CDR2 ANQGSEA.

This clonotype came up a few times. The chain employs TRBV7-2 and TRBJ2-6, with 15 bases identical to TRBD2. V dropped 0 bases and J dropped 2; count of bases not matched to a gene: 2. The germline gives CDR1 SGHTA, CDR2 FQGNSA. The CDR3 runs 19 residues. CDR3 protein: CASSLAGLAGGPGANVLTF. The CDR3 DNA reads TGTGCCAGCAGCTTAGCGGGACTAGCGGGAGGTCCTGGGGCCAACGTCCTGACTTTC.

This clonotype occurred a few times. CDR3 sequence: CASSLAAHYNEQFF. The CDR3 DNA follows: TGTGCCAGCAGCTTAGCAGCCCACTACAATGAGCAGTTCTTC. V gene TRBV7-2 combines with J gene TRBJ2-1; D gene unclear. V was cut by 0 bases and J by 3 bases, with 6 bases left in between. The germline V gene has CDR1 SGHTA and CDR2 FQGNSA. The CDR3 sequence is 14 residues long.

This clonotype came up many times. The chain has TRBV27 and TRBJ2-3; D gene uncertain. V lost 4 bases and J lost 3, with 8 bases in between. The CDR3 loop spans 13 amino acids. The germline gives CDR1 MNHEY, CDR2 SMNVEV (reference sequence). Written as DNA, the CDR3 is TGTGCCAGCAGTTGGAGTAGTACAGATACGCAGTATTTT. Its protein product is CASSWSSTDTQYF.

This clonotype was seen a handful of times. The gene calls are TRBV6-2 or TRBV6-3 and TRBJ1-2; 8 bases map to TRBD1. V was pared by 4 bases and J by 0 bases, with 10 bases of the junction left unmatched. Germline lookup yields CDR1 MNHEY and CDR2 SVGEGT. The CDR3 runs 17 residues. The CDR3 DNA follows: TGTGCCAGCAGTTGGGACAGGAGCCTTCACTCTAACTATGGCTACACCTTC. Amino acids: CASSWDRSLHSNYGYTF.

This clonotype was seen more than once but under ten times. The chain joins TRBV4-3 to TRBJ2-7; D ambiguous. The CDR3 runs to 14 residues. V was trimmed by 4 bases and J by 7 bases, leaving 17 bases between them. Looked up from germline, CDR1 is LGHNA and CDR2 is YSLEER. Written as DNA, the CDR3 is TGCGCCAGCAGCCTCATGGGGAAAGCAGAGGAGCAGTACTTC. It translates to CASSLMGKAEEQYF.

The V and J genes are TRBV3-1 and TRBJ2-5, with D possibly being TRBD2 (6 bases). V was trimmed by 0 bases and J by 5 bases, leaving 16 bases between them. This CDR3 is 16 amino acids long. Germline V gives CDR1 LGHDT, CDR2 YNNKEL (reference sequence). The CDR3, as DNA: TGTGCCAGCAGCCAAGAGGGCCGCGGCGGGATTGAGACCCAGTACTTC. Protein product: CASSQEGRGGIETQYF.

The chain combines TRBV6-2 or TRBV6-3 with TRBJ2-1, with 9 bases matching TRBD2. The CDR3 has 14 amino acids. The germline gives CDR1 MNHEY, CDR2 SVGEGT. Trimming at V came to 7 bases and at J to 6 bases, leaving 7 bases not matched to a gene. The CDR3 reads CASNSGRGTNEQFF. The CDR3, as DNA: TGTGCCAGCAATAGCGGGAGAGGGACCAATGAGCAGTTCTTC.

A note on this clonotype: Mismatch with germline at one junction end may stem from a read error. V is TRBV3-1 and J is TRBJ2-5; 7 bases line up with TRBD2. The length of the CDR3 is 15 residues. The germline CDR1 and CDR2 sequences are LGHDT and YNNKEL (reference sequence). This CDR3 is CAGSLGAGSVETQYF. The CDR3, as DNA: TGTGCCGGCAGCCTTGGAGCGGGGTCGGTGGAGACCCAGTACTTC.

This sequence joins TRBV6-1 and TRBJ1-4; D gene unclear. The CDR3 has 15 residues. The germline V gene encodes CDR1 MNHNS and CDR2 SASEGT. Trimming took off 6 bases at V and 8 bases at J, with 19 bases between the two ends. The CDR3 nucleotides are TGTGCCAGCAGCGTTTTTTCGGGTCCGGCGGAAAAACTGTTTTTT. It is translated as CASSVFSGPAEKLFF.

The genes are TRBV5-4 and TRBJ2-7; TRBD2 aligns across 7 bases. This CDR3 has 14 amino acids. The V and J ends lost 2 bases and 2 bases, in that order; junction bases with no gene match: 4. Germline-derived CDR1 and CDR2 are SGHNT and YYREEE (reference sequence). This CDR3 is CASSFSGTTYEQYF. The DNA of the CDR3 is TGTGCCAGCAGCTTCAGCGGGACTACCTACGAGCAGTACTTC.

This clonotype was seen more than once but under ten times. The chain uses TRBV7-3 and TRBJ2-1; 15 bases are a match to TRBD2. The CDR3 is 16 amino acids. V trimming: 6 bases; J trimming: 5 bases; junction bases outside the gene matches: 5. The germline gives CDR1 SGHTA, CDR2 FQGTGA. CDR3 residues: CASSRTSGRVDNEQFF. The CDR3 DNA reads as TGTGCCAGCAGTCGGACTAGCGGGAGGGTTGACAATGAGCAGTTCTTC.

DNA of the CDR3: TGTGCCTTGGCAGAGGGGGGTGAAAAACTGTTTTTT. This gives the protein CALAEGGEKLFF. This chain joins TRBV30 and TRBJ1-4; TRBD1 might be the D (6 bases). The CDR3 length is 12 residues. V dropped 7 bases and J dropped 7 bases, with 13 bases sitting between them. Germline lookup yields CDR1 GTSNPN and CDR2 SVGIG (reference sequence). Supplemented by reference TRBV30 and TRBJ1-4, the full variable domain reads SQTIHQWPATLVQPVGSPLSLECTVEGTSNPNLYWYRQAAGRGLQLLFYSVGIGQISSEVPQNLSASRPQDRQFILSSKKLLLSDSGFYLCALAEGGEKLFFGSGTQLSVL.

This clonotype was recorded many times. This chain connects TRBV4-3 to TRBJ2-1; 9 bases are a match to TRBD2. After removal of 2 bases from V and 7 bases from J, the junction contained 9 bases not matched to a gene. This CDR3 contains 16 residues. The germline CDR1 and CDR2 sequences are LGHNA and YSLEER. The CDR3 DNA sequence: TGCGCCAGCAGCCAACAGAGAAGCGGGGGGAGGAATGAGCAGTTCTTC. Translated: CASSQQRSGGRNEQFF.

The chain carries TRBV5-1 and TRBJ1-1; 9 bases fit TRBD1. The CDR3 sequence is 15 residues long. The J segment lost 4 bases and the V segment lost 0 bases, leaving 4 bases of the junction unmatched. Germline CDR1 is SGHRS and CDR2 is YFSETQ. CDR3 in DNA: TGCGCCAGCAGCTTGGGGGACAGGGATCGCACTGAAGCTTTCTTT. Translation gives CASSLGDRDRTEAFF. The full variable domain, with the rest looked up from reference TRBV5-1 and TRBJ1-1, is KAGVTQTPRYLIKTRGQQVTLSCSPISGHRSVSWYQQTPGQGLQFLFEYFSETQRNKGNFPGRFSGRQFSNSRSEMNVSTLELGDSALYLCASSLGDRDRTEAFFGQGTRLTVV.

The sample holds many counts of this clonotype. Here the CDR3 reads CASSHRTGAYEQYF. CDR3 sequence (DNA): TGCGCCAGCAGCCACCGGACAGGAGCCTACGAGCAGTACTTC. J is TRBJ2-7 and V is TRBV4-3; TRBD1 matches at 7 bases. The germline CDR1 and CDR2 sequences are LGHNA and YSLEER. CDR3 length equals 14 residues. Losses at the gene ends were 3 bases for V and 2 bases for J; bases not matched to a gene: 4.

The DNA of the CDR3 is TGTGCCAGTAGTATCTTCGGGTTTGACATTCAGTACTTC. It is translated as CASSIFGFDIQYF. The chain links TRBV19 to TRBJ2-4; D ambiguous. This CDR3 has 13 amino acids. Trimming shortened V by 3 bases and J by 8 bases, and 11 bases separated the two germline ends. CDR1 LNHDA and CDR2 SQIVND come from the germline V gene (reference sequence).

The chain's CDR3 is CATSRDRRASGQETQYF. The DNA for the CDR3 is TGTGCCACCAGCAGAGATCGAAGGGCTAGCGGACAAGAGACCCAGTACTTC. V gene TRBV15 combines with J gene TRBJ2-5; TRBD2 agrees at 7 bases. The germline V gene has CDR1 LNHNV and CDR2 YYDKDF (reference sequence). The length of the CDR3 is 17 residues. J gave up 2 bases and V 0 bases, and 9 bases lay outside the gene matches.

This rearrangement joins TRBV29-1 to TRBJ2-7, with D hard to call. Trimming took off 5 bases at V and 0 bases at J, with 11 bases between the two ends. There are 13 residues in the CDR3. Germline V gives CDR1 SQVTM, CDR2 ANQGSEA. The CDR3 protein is CSVRPPSSYEQYF. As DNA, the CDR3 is TGCAGCGTTCGGCCGCCGAGCTCCTACGAGCAGTACTTC.